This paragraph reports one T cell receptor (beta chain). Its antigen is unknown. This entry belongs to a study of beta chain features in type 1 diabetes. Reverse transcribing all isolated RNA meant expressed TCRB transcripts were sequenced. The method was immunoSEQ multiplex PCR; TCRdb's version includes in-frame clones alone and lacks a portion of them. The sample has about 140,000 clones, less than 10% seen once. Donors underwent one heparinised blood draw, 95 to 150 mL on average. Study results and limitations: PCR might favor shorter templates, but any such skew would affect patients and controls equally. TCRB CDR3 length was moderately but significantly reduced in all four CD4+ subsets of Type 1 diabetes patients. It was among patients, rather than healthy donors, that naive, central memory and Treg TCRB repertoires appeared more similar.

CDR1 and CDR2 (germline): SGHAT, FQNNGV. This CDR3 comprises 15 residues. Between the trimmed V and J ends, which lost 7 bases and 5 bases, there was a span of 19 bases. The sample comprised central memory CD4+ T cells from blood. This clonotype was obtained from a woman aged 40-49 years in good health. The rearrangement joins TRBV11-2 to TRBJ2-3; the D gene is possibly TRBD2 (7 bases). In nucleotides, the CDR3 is TGTGCCAGCATCCCTGGGGGGGGCAGTGGAGATACGCAGTATTTT. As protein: CASIPGGGSGDTQYF. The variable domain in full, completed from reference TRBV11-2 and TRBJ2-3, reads EAGVAQSPRYKIIEKRQSVAFWCNPISGHATLYWYQQILGQGPKLLIQFQNNGVVDDSQLPKDRFSAERLKGVDSTLKIQPAKLEDSAVYLCASIPGGGSGDTQYFGPGTRLTVL.